The rows below give T cell receptor beta chains drawn from one sample of a study of T cell repertoires in cytomegalovirus infection. A single record per CDR3 protein comes from TCRdb applying MiXCR to the reads. The sample gives about 740,000 distinct CDR3 sequences, less than 40% of which show up once; 2.8% is in the top ten. The sequenced material came from PBMCs. The receptor source for this set is a human donor in good health (CMV status not recorded). Some clones in this sample may be carry-over from other donors' samples. The conserved cysteine and the conserved F or W are not part of the CDR3 here. Each record gives: V gene, J gene, CDR3 protein.

V: TRBV5-5; J: TRBJ2-3; CDR3: ASSPGGGNRLTDTQY
V: TRBV28; J: TRBJ2-1; CDR3: ASSPRDFYNEQF
V: TRBV28; J: TRBJ2-5; CDR3: ASSKPGTSGLRTQY
V: TRBV28; J: TRBJ2-3; CDR3: ASSSVSGTDTQY
V: TRBV11-2; J: TRBJ1-2; CDR3: ASRGDGIPKANYGYT
V: TRBV14; J: TRBJ2-1; CDR3: ASSPLAGGLRDEQF
V: TRBV7-8; J: TRBJ2-1; CDR3: ASRAVASGYNEQF
V: TRBV7-8; J: TRBJ2-5; CDR3: ASSLAGVDLGETQY
V: TRBV11-2; J: TRBJ2-7; CDR3: ARSLLVSAAGVYEQY
V: TRBV5-6; J: TRBJ1-1; CDR3: ASSLGELRRAMNTEAF
V: TRBV12-3/TRBV12-4; J: TRBJ2-7; CDR3: ASSFHTRPGLDYEQY
V: TRBV11-1; J: TRBJ2-7; CDR3: ASSPGTSGRSSYEQY
V: TRBV6-2/TRBV6-3; J: TRBJ2-3; CDR3: ASMLGRDYRTDTQY
V: TRBV19; J: TRBJ1-2; CDR3: ASRWRQAGGYT
V: TRBV27; J: TRBJ2-3; CDR3: ASSLAARGTDTQY
V: TRBV15; J: TRBJ2-7; CDR3: ATSRDPGRSYEQY
V: TRBV7-2; J: TRBJ2-3; CDR3: ASSSGSGITDTQY
V: TRBV28; J: TRBJ1-5; CDR3: ASSLSNPPPQH
V: TRBV28; J: TRBJ2-1; CDR3: ASSLGEIGGGTSGGYNEQF
V: TRBV4-2; J: TRBJ1-3; CDR3: ASSQISLRDSGNTIY
V: TRBV29-1; J: TRBJ1-2; CDR3: SVVRERGYT
V: TRBV2; J: TRBJ2-7; CDR3: ASKGQGAHEQY
V: TRBV29-1; J: TRBJ1-2; CDR3: SVEGGVRRGNYGYT
V: TRBV6-5; J: TRBJ2-1; CDR3: ASRNSVALDYDEQF
V: TRBV6-5; J: TRBJ1-1; CDR3: ASSSYTPGVNTEAF
V: TRBV6-1; J: TRBJ2-7; CDR3: ASIVALGSHEQY
V: TRBV28; J: TRBJ1-5; CDR3: ASIPSGTSRTQH
V: TRBV6-5; J: TRBJ1-2; CDR3: ASSPGQGWNYGYT
V: TRBV7-6; J: TRBJ2-3; CDR3: ASSLADRAVWDTQY
V: TRBV15; J: TRBJ1-1; CDR3: ATSRDRTEAF
V: TRBV4-1; J: TRBJ1-6; CDR3: ASSQDPAGNSPLH
V: TRBV20-1; J: TRBJ2-1; CDR3: SAPRRLAAYNEQF
V: TRBV6-1; J: TRBJ2-3; CDR3: ASSDPSGTRGDTQY
V: TRBV28; J: TRBJ2-2; CDR3: ASSPSRLADMETGELF
V: TRBV27; J: TRBJ2-5; CDR3: ASGRIGTSIEETQY
V: TRBV28; J: TRBJ1-1; CDR3: ASGVKGWWTEAF
V: TRBV28; J: TRBJ2-2; CDR3: ASSLSPGGFFAGELF
V: TRBV20-1; J: TRBJ2-5; CDR3: SAAGGETQY
V: TRBV7-9; J: TRBJ2-5; CDR3: ASSSSTSGKETQY
V: TRBV7-2; J: TRBJ2-6; CDR3: ASSQEGKGSSGANVLT
V: TRBV2; J: TRBJ1-1; CDR3: ASRDREITEAF
V: TRBV12-3/TRBV12-4; J: TRBJ1-1; CDR3: ASSFGTWNTEAF
V: TRBV2; J: TRBJ2-4; CDR3: ASSAQGPAMAKNIQY
V: TRBV6-1; J: TRBJ2-6; CDR3: ASSKGTSGLGVEGANVLT
V: TRBV27; J: TRBJ2-3; CDR3: ASSLKGGSTDTQY